In its sample, the clone carrying this TCR beta chain was seen a few times. What it recognizes is unknown. V lost 1 base, J lost 3 bases, and 10 bases stayed unmatched. The germline CDR1 and CDR2 sequences are MGHRA and YSYEKL. CDR3 length: 17 amino acids. The entry originates in a study of radiotherapy plus CTLA-4 blockade in lung cancer. The overall study: Objective responses were recorded in 15% to 20% of patients, with disease control recorded in 25% to 35%. Overall study results and limits: Strongest reported response predictors: early blood clone changes and post-radiation interferon-beta. The study found tumor-derived TCR clones expanded in blood after radiotherapy plus ipilimumab.

Treatment of patients with chemo-refractory metastatic non-small-cell lung cancer consisted of focal radiation plus CTLA-4 blockade with ipilimumab. Produced via immunoSEQ multiplex PCR; TCRdb's table is partial and in-frame only. The data show about 87,000 clones, more than 85% seen once. The chain recombines TRBV4-1 with TRBJ2-3; 7 bases match TRBD1. The sequence derives from a human donor with non-small cell lung cancer that progressed on radiotherapy plus ipilimumab. Sequencing used peripheral blood, obtained from a patient treated with radiotherapy plus ipilimumab. CDR3 in DNA: TGCGCCAGCAGCCAAGGGCGACAGGGACCCGGGACAGATACGCAGTATTTT. It is translated as CASSQGRQGPGTDTQYF.